What follows is one T cell receptor (beta chain) and its context. Profiled with immunoSEQ multiplex PCR; TCRdb holds only in-frame clones, not every one. The table has some 150,000 clones, around 80% seen once. The entry originates in a study of blood T cell repertoires in COVID-19. The source is a woman older than 75 in a cohort sampled during active or convalescent COVID-19. Sequenced input: peripheral blood.

The CDR3 DNA reads TGTGCCAGCAGCTCAAAAACATGGGGACTAGCGGACTACACCGGGGAGCTGTTTTTT. Translated, it gives CASSSKTWGLADYTGELFF. The J gene is TRBJ2-2, the V gene TRBV7-9, with 11 bases lining up with TRBD2. The CDR3 is made up of 19 amino acids. The J segment lost 3 bases and the V segment lost 4 bases, leaving 13 bases of the junction unmatched. CDR1 SEHNR and CDR2 FQNEAQ come from the germline V gene (reference sequence). The full variable domain, its missing parts supplied by reference TRBV7-9 and TRBJ2-2, is DTGVSQNPRHKITKRGQNVTFRCDPISEHNRLYWYRQTLGQGPEFLTYFQNEAQLEKSRLLSDRFSAERPKGSFSTLEIQRTEQGDSAMYLCASSSKTWGLADYTGELFFGEGSRLTVL.